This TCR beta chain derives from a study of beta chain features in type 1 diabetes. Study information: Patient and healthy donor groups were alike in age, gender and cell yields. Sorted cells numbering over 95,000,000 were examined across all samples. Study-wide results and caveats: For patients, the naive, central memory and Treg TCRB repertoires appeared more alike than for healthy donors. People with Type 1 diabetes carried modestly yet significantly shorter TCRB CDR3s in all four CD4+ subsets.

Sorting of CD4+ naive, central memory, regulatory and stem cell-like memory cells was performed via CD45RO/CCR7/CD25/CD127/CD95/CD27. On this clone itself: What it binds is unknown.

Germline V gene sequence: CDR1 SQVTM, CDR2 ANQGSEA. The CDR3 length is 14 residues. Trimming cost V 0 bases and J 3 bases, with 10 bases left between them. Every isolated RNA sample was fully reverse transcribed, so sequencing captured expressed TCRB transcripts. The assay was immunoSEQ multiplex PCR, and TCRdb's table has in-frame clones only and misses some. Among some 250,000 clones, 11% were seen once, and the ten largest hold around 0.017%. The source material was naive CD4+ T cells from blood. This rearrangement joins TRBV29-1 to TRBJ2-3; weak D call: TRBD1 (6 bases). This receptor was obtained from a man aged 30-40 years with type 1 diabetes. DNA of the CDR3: TGCAGCGTTGAAGATCGGCAGGGGACAGATACGCAGTATTTT. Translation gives CSVEDRQGTDTQYF.